These 30 T cell receptor beta chains originate from one sample sequenced in a study of control samples from healthy donors and cancer patients. The table came from immunoSEQ multiplex PCR; TCRdb's copy has only in-frame clones and leaves some out. This table has about 160,000 clones, about 94% appearing once. The sample taken for sequencing was PBMCs. All receptors derive from a man in his sixties with colorectal cancer.

The gene calls are TRBV3-1 (or the pseudogene TRBV3-2) and TRBJ1-2; D is ambiguous. CDR1 and CDR2 (germline): LGHDT, YNNKEL (reference sequence). V was trimmed by 6 bases and J by 2 bases, leaving 10 bases between them. The CDR3 has 13 residues. Written as DNA, the CDR3 is TGTGCCAGCAGTCCCGTTGTGAACTATGGCTACACCTTC. Protein sequence: CASSPVVNYGYTF.

The chain carries TRBV24-1 and TRBJ2-2; D remains ambiguous. V lost 2 bases to trimming and J lost 7 bases, with 4 bases between them. Germline lookup yields CDR1 KGHDR and CDR2 SFDVKD. The CDR3 extends over 12 amino acids. CDR3 region: CATSDSIGELFF. The CDR3 DNA sequence: TGTGCCACCAGTGATTCGATCGGGGAGCTGTTTTTT.

This clone was seen a single time. The rearrangement joins TRBV7-2 to TRBJ1-5; no clear D. The CDR3 contains 14 residues. Germline assignment: CDR1 SGHTA and CDR2 FQGNSA. Trimming cost V 7 bases and J 0 bases, with 10 bases left between them. CDR3 sequence (DNA): TGTGCCAGCACCCTGGGGAGTAGCAATCAGCCCCAGCATTTT. This encodes CASTLGSSNQPQHF.

The CDR3 region is CASSVAGQGVGSPLHF. CDR3 sequence (DNA): TGTGCCAGCAGCGTAGCTGGACAGGGGGTGGGTTCACCCCTCCACTTT. The chain recombines TRBV9 with TRBJ1-6; 10 bases align to TRBD1. From germline, CDR1 is SGDLS and CDR2 YYNGEE. V was clipped by 0 bases and J by 9 bases; unmatched bases: 6. This CDR3 contains 16 residues.

This chain uses TRBV12-3 or TRBV12-4 with TRBJ1-6; D remains unclear. The germline V and J ends were trimmed by 3 bases and 12 bases, with 6 bases remaining between them. This CDR3 has 11 residues. CDR3 sequence: CASSFRGPLHF. The DNA of the CDR3 is TGTGCCAGCAGTTTCCGGGGACCCCTCCACTTT.

The chain has TRBV6-5 and TRBJ2-4; D ambiguous. Germline V gene data show CDR1 as MNHEY and CDR2 as SVGAGI. This CDR3 comprises 13 residues. V was shortened by 7 bases and J by 0 bases, with 7 bases between the two germline ends. DNA for the CDR3: TGTGCCAGCATAGAGTTAGCCAAAAACATTCAGTACTTC. Encoded protein: CASIELAKNIQYF.

The CDR3 loop reads CASSASWDDGQYF. For the CDR3, the DNA is TGTGCCAGCAGCGCAAGCTGGGACGACGGGCAGTACTTC. This sequence joins TRBV7-9 and TRBJ2-7, with D perhaps given as TRBD1 or TRBD2 (5 bases each). The CDR3 totals 13 residues. The germline V and J ends were trimmed by 5 bases and 9 bases, with 17 bases remaining between them. The germline CDR1 and CDR2 sequences are SEHNR and FQNEAQ (reference sequence).

The chain employs TRBV11-3 and TRBJ2-1, with D tentatively TRBD2 (6 bases). The CDR3 is made up of 15 amino acids. Trimming took 5 bases from V and 0 from J, leaving 11 bases between them. Per the germline V gene, CDR1 is SGHNT and CDR2 is YENEEA. CDR3 residues: CASSGGVSSYNEQFF. The DNA for the CDR3 is TGTGCCAGCAGCGGCGGGGTTAGCTCCTACAATGAGCAGTTCTTC.

The chain combines TRBV9 with TRBJ1-1; D is uncertain. This CDR3 has 14 residues. V was clipped by 0 bases and J by 5 bases, with 11 bases between them. From germline, CDR1 is SGDLS and CDR2 YYNGEE. The CDR3 DNA sequence: TGTGCCAGCAGCGTAGAAATGGTACGGACTGAAGCTTTCTTT. Encoded protein: CASSVEMVRTEAFF.

The chain is built from TRBV7-2 and TRBJ1-2; tentatively, D is TRBD1 (6 bases). Germline CDR1 and CDR2: SGHTA and FQGNSA. The CDR3 contains 14 residues. Between the trimmed V and J ends, which lost 4 bases and 3 bases, there was a span of 12 bases. The CDR3 sequence is CASSSSGAYYGYTF. DNA for the CDR3: TGTGCCAGCAGCTCCTCGGGGGCGTACTATGGCTACACCTTC.

The rearrangement links TRBV7-6 to TRBJ1-1; D is unclear. The germline V and J ends were trimmed by 5 bases and 2 bases, with 12 bases remaining between them. Germline loops: CDR1 SGHVS, CDR2 FNYEAQ. The CDR3 sequence is 14 residues long. CDR3 amino acids: CASSLGESNTEAFF. For the CDR3, the DNA is TGTGCCAGCAGCCTGGGAGAGAGTAACACTGAAGCTTTCTTT. The entire variable domain, with the rest obtained from reference TRBV7-6 and TRBJ1-1, is as follows: GAGVSQSPRYKVTKRGQDVALRCDPISGHVSLYWYRQALGQGPEFLTYFNYEAQQDKSGLPNDRFSAERPEGSISTLTIQRTEQRDSAMYRCASSLGESNTEAFFGQGTRLTVV.

The rearrangement joins TRBV4-2 to TRBJ2-7, with 7 bases aligning to TRBD2. Trimming cost V 1 base and J 0 bases; bases outside gene matches: 3. Germline CDR1 reads LGHNA; CDR2 reads YNFKEQ. The length of the CDR3 is 15 residues. The CDR3 DNA reads as TGTGCCAGCAGCCAAGGCGGGGGTGCCTCCTACGAGCAGTACTTC. Residues: CASSQGGGASYEQYF.

The count of this clone is one. The rearrangement joins TRBV2 to TRBJ1-3; possibly TRBD1 for D (6 bases). This CDR3 is built from 17 residues. V was clipped by 2 bases and J by 3 bases, with 17 bases between them. Looked up from germline, CDR1 is SNHLY and CDR2 is FYNNEI. The DNA of the CDR3 is TGTGCCAGCAGTGAAAGCACAGGGTCTTCGGATGGAAACACCATATATTTT. The encoded protein is CASSESTGSSDGNTIYF. The whole variable domain, remainder taken from reference TRBV2 and TRBJ1-3, is EPEVTQTPSHQVTQMGQEVILRCVPISNHLYFYWYRQILGQKVEFLVSFYNNEISEKSEIFDDQFSVERPDGSNFTLKIRSTKLEDSAMYFCASSESTGSSDGNTIYFGEGSWLTVV.

The gene calls are TRBV6-2 or TRBV6-3 and TRBJ2-7; 10 nucleotides line up with TRBD1. Germline V gives CDR1 MNHEY, CDR2 SVGEGT. CDR3 length: 15 amino acids. The junction had 9 bases not matched to a gene; V was cut back by 3 bases and J by 7 bases. The CDR3 sequence is CASSYQRTGGGEQYF. CDR3 nucleotides: TGTGCCAGCAGTTATCAAAGGACAGGGGGTGGTGAGCAGTACTTC.

V usage is TRBV2 and J usage is TRBJ1-1, with D maybe TRBD1 (5 bases). Deletions cut 3 bases from V and 1 base from J, with 6 bases between. The germline V gene encodes CDR1 SNHLY and CDR2 FYNNEI. CDR3 length: 13 amino acids. The CDR3 DNA reads TGTGCCAGCAGTGAGCAGGGGAACACTGAAGCTTTCTTT. Its protein product is CASSEQGNTEAFF.

This clone was counted a single time. The J gene is TRBJ2-7, the V gene TRBV28; 8 nucleotides line up with TRBD1. CDR3 size: 14 residues. Trimming cost V 3 bases and J 2 bases; bases outside gene matches: 3. Germline CDR1 MDHEN, CDR2 SYDVKM. In nucleotides, the CDR3 is TGTGCCAGCAGTTTCCTGGACAGGGCCTACGAGCAGTACTTC. Translating gives CASSFLDRAYEQYF. Complete variable domain (other parts from reference TRBV28 and TRBJ2-7): DVKVTQSSRYLVKRTGEKVFLECVQDMDHENMFWYRQDPGLGLRLIYFSYDVKMKEKGDIPEGYSVSREKKERFSLILESASTNQTSMYLCASSFLDRAYEQYFGPGTRLTVT.

The V and J genes are TRBV5-1 and TRBJ2-5; 10 bases are shared with TRBD1. Germline V gene lookup returns CDR1 SGHRS and CDR2 YFSETQ. CDR3 length: 19 residues. Unmatched junction bases numbered 18, after V lost 2 bases and J lost 5 bases. The CDR3 DNA follows: TGCGCCAGCAGCTTTACAGGTAGCCTAAGACAGGGGGCAACGGAGACCCAGTACTTC. Protein product: CASSFTGSLRQGATETQYF.

The chain is built from TRBV30 and TRBJ1-2; D is uncertain. V gave up 0 bases and J gave up 4 bases, with 6 bases separating them. CDR1 GTSNPN and CDR2 SVGIG come from the germline V gene (reference sequence). CDR3 length: 12 residues. The CDR3 reads CAWSVPGYGYTF. The CDR3 DNA sequence: TGTGCCTGGAGTGTACCTGGCTATGGCTACACCTTC.

Note on this clone: Relative to the germline gene, one junction end is altered; a read error may explain this. This chain joins TRBV29-1 and TRBJ1-3; possible D gene TRBD1, 5 bases. The CDR3 covers 13 residues. Germline V CDR1 and CDR2: SQVTM, ANQGSEA. The CDR3 DNA follows: TGCAGCGTTGAGCAGGGCTCTGGAAACGCCATATATTTT. Protein: CSVEQGSGNAIYF.

The rearrangement uses TRBV2 and TRBJ1-1; D uncertain. From germline, CDR1 is SNHLY and CDR2 FYNNEI. The CDR3 sequence is 15 residues long. V lost 7 bases and J lost 1, with 16 bases in between. CDR3 region: CASNPLDRKNTEAFF. The CDR3 nucleotides read TGTGCCAGCAACCCTTTGGACCGTAAGAACACTGAAGCTTTCTTT.

This clone was found once. The chain employs TRBV12-3 or TRBV12-4 and TRBJ2-7, with D perhaps matching TRBD1 (6 bases). The germline V and J ends were trimmed by 5 bases and 1 base, with 9 bases remaining between them. The CDR3 length is 13 residues. The CDR3, as DNA: TGTGCCAGCAGTAAGGGGGAGTCCTACGAGCAGTACTTC. Translating gives CASSKGESYEQYF.

The CDR3 sequence is CASSYDEVTGELFF. The CDR3 coding sequence is TGTGCCAGCAGCTACGACGAGGTCACCGGGGAGCTGTTTTTT. The rearrangement joins TRBV5-4 to TRBJ2-2; D is ambiguous. This CDR3 is built from 14 residues. Trimming stripped 3 bases from V and 4 bases from J, with 10 bases between. Per the germline V gene, CDR1 is SGHNT and CDR2 is YYREEE (reference sequence).

The chain links TRBV5-1 to TRBJ1-1; the match to TRBD1 covers 9 bases. Germline CDR1 and CDR2: SGHRS and YFSETQ. The junction had 4 bases not matched to a gene; V was cut back by 3 bases and J by 4 bases. This CDR3 contains 14 residues. The CDR3 DNA sequence: TGCGCCAGCAGCTCCCCACAGGGGGCCACTGAAGCTTTCTTT. It yields the protein CASSSPQGATEAFF.

The chain couples TRBV4-1 to TRBJ1-5; D not certain. The CDR3 is 20 residues long. Germline assignment: CDR1 MGHRA and CDR2 YSYEKL. V shed 1 base and J shed 2 bases, with 24 bases lying between them. CDR3 protein: CASSQVIGLEHGSGNQPQHF. The DNA of the CDR3 is TGCGCCAGCAGCCAAGTGATTGGGCTTGAGCATGGTTCGGGCAATCAGCCCCAGCATTTT.

This clone was recorded only once. This chain links TRBV10-3 with TRBJ1-2; TRBD1 aligns across 9 bases. CDR1 is ENHRY, CDR2 SYGVKD, per germline. The V segment lost 10 bases and the J segment 5 bases; nucleotides outside the gene matches: 8. This CDR3 has 13 residues. This CDR3 reads CATTGGAEYGYTF. The CDR3 DNA follows: TGTGCCACCACAGGGGGCGCGGAATATGGCTACACCTTC.

The chain uses TRBV6-5 and TRBJ2-3; 11 bases are shared with TRBD2. This CDR3 region has 15 residues. V dropped 4 bases and J dropped 5; count of bases not matched to a gene: 5. CDR1 is MNHEY, CDR2 SVGAGI, per germline. CDR3 protein: CASSLAGGQVDTQYF. The CDR3 DNA sequence: TGTGCCAGCAGTTTAGCGGGGGGGCAAGTAGATACGCAGTATTTT.

The chain uses TRBV9 and TRBJ2-3; 7 positions agree with TRBD1. The germline CDR1 and CDR2 sequences are SGDLS and YYNGEE. The CDR3 is 17 residues long. V gave up 1 base and J gave up 3 bases; unmatched junction bases: 11. CDR3 bases: TGTGCCAGCAGCGTACCCCGGGACAGCCCTTTTACAGATACGCAGTATTTT. Encoded protein: CASSVPRDSPFTDTQYF.

V gene TRBV5-1 combines with J gene TRBJ1-2, with D perhaps TRBD1 (6 bases). Per the germline V gene, CDR1 is SGHRS and CDR2 is YFSETQ. The length of the CDR3 is 13 residues. Trimming stripped 4 bases from V and 3 bases from J, with 10 bases between. The CDR3 DNA reads TGCGCCAGCAGCCCGGACAGAGACTATGGCTACACCTTC. Encoded protein: CASSPDRDYGYTF.

V gene TRBV11-2 combines with J gene TRBJ2-7; the D gene is possibly TRBD2 (6 bases). Trimming took 5 bases from V and 3 from J, leaving 14 bases between them. The CDR3 totals 14 residues. Germline CDR1 and CDR2: SGHAT and FQNNGV. As DNA, the CDR3 is TGTGCCAGCAGCCCCCTGGGGACTTTCTACGAGCAGTACTTC. Its translation is CASSPLGTFYEQYF.

The chain has TRBV10-1 and TRBJ1-5; no firm D call. Trimming cost V 3 bases and J 5 bases, with 11 bases left between them. The V gene's germline CDR1 is WNHNN and CDR2 SYGVQD (reference sequence). This CDR3 has 14 amino acids. CDR3 in amino acids: CASSERAGDQPQHF. CDR3 coding DNA: TGCGCCAGCAGTGAACGGGCCGGTGATCAGCCCCAGCATTTT.